A selection of T cell receptor beta chains follows, all from one sample in a study of blood T cell repertoires in COVID-19. The assay was immunoSEQ multiplex PCR, and TCRdb's table has in-frame clones only and misses some. The sample yields 100,000 to 150,000 clones, over 75% seen once. The sample consisted of peripheral blood. These receptors originate from a man aged 30-40 years with COVID-19, enrolled during active disease. Each CDR3 is given with its conserved first and last residue.

>TRBJ1-1|TRBV30
CAWGLGQKAFF
>TRBJ2-3|TRBV4-1
CASSSAVGASGRSTDTQYF
>TRBJ2-2|TRBV2
CASSEPGQGTWAGELFF
>TRBJ2-7|TRBV12-3/TRBV12-4
CASSPGTYEQYF
>TRBJ1-2|TRBV28
CASSRGYGYTF
>TRBJ2-3|TRBV6-4
CASSPTGGAGTDTQYF
>TRBJ2-1|TRBV30
CAWIARGLAGAGEQFF
>TRBJ2-7|TRBV6-5
CASSFRTSGIYEQYF
>TRBJ2-5|TRBV19
CASSIRMWRETQYF
>TRBJ2-1|TRBV11-2
CASSARQGRGQFF
>TRBJ2-7|TRBV6-5
CASSYSGEGPYEQYF
>TRBJ2-3|TRBV11-2
CASSSSSGSASSTDTQYF
>TRBJ1-2|TRBV10-3
CAISESGGEGYGYTF
>TRBJ2-3|TRBV6-5
CASRWTGADTQYF
>TRBJ1-5|TRBV5-8
CASSLDPWTGGYQPQHF
>TRBJ2-7|TRBV4-2
CASSQDRTGGYEQYF
>TRBJ2-7|TRBV13
CASSVLVPGQSSYEQYF